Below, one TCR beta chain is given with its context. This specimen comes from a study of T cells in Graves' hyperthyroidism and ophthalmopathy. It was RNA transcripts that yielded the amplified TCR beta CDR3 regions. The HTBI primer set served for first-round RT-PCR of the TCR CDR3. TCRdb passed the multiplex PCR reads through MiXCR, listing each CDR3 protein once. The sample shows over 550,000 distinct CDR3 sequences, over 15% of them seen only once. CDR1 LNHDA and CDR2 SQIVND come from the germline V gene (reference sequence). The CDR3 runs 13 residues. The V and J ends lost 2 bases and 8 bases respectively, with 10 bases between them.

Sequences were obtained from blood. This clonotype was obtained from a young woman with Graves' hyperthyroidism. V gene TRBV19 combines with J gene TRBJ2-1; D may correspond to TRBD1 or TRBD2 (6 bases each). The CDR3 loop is CASSIPGADEQFF. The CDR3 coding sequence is TGTGCCAGTAGTATACCGGGGGCGGATGAGCAGTTCTTC.